The rows below give T cell receptor beta chains drawn from one sample of a study of shared clonotypes between healthy human individuals. Method: immunoSEQ multiplex PCR; TCRdb's copy keeps in-frame clones and lacks some. The repertoire includes hundreds of thousands of clones, around three quarters of them detected once, and around 2% sits in the top ten. Sequencing input: memory CD4+ T cells sorted from blood. These receptors were collected from a woman aged 30 to 39 in good health. The CDR3 runs from the conserved cysteine through the conserved F or W. The order of the fields is CDR3 DNA, CDR3 protein, clone size, D gene, CDR3 length, V gene, J gene. A D gene is named only where the DNA matches it firmly. Clone size is given for some rows only: seen once, a few or many times, or a class if the clone is expanded.

CDR3nt: TGCGCCAGCAGCCAAGGTTACAGGGGAGGGGAGCCCCAGCATTTT; CDR3aa: CASSQGYRGGEPQHF; abundance: once; d_gene: TRBD1; len: 15; v_gene: TRBV4-1; j_gene: TRBJ1-5
CDR3nt: TGTGCCAGCAGCGTCTCGGACAAAAGCTTCGCTAACTATGGCTACACCTTC; CDR3aa: CASSVSDKSFANYGYTF; abundance: NA; d_gene: NA; len: 17; v_gene: TRBV9; j_gene: TRBJ1-2
CDR3nt: TGTGCCAGCAGGGGACAGGGGGGTTCCCCCGGGGAGCTGTTTTTT; CDR3aa: CASRGQGGSPGELFF; abundance: NA; d_gene: TRBD1; len: 15; v_gene: TRBV2; j_gene: TRBJ2-2
CDR3nt: TGTGCCAGCAATCAACAGGGCATTAACTATGGCTACACCTTC; CDR3aa: CASNQQGINYGYTF; abundance: few; d_gene: NA; len: 14; v_gene: TRBV2; j_gene: TRBJ1-2
CDR3nt: TGTGCCAGCAGCCAAGTCCAGGGGGAAAATGAAAAACTGTTTTTT; CDR3aa: CASSQVQGENEKLFF; abundance: many; d_gene: TRBD1; len: 15; v_gene: TRBV4-2; j_gene: TRBJ1-4
CDR3nt: TGTGCCTGGAGGTGGGCCGGGGAGACCCAGTACTTC; CDR3aa: CAWRWAGETQYF; abundance: NA; d_gene: NA; len: 12; v_gene: TRBV30; j_gene: TRBJ2-5
CDR3nt: TGTGCCAGCAGCTTAGCCTTGACAGGGCGCACCGGGGAGCTGTTTTTT; CDR3aa: CASSLALTGRTGELFF; abundance: NA; d_gene: TRBD1; len: 16; v_gene: TRBV7-9; j_gene: TRBJ2-2
CDR3nt: TGTGCCAGCAGTAGACTAATCTCCTACAATGAGCAGTTCTTC; CDR3aa: CASSRLISYNEQFF; abundance: NA; d_gene: NA; len: 14; v_gene: TRBV2; j_gene: TRBJ2-1
CDR3nt: TGTGCCAGCAGCTTAGCGAAGGGGGCGGGCGAGCAGTACTTC; CDR3aa: CASSLAKGAGEQYF; abundance: NA; d_gene: TRBD1; len: 14; v_gene: TRBV7-6; j_gene: TRBJ2-7
CDR3nt: TGTGCCAGCAGCGGGCGGGGGTCTCGCTACAATGAGCAGTTCTTC; CDR3aa: CASSGRGSRYNEQFF; abundance: NA; d_gene: TRBD2; len: 15; v_gene: TRBV7-2; j_gene: TRBJ2-1
CDR3nt: TGCGCCAGCAGCCACACAGGGGGCTTCGACGAGCAGTACTTC; CDR3aa: CASSHTGGFDEQYF; abundance: NA; d_gene: TRBD1; len: 14; v_gene: TRBV4-1; j_gene: TRBJ2-7
CDR3nt: TGTGCCTGGAGACCTACGATTGGTACAGGGTCAGGTGGCTACACCTTC; CDR3aa: CAWRPTIGTGSGGYTF; abundance: NA; d_gene: NA; len: 16; v_gene: TRBV30; j_gene: TRBJ1-2
CDR3nt: TGTGCCAGCAGTTTTAGGCAGGGGGGAAATCAGCCCCAGCATTTT; CDR3aa: CASSFRQGGNQPQHF; abundance: few; d_gene: TRBD1; len: 15; v_gene: TRBV28; j_gene: TRBJ1-5
CDR3nt: TGTGCCAGCAGTCGAGGTAGGACTAGCGGTGGTAATGAGCAGTTCTTC; CDR3aa: CASSRGRTSGGNEQFF; abundance: NA; d_gene: TRBD2; len: 16; v_gene: TRBV2; j_gene: TRBJ2-1
CDR3nt: TGTGCCAATGGAGATACGCAGTATTTT; CDR3aa: CANGDTQYF; abundance: NA; d_gene: NA; len: 9; v_gene: TRBV6-5; j_gene: TRBJ2-3
CDR3nt: TGCAGCGTTGAGCGGGAACCCGGGGCCAACGTCCTGACTTTC; CDR3aa: CSVEREPGANVLTF; abundance: NA; d_gene: NA; len: 14; v_gene: TRBV29-1; j_gene: TRBJ2-6
CDR3nt: TGTGCCAGCAGCTTCGACAGATTGAATGGGGAGCAGTACTTC; CDR3aa: CASSFDRLNGEQYF; abundance: NA; d_gene: NA; len: 14; v_gene: TRBV11-3; j_gene: TRBJ2-7
CDR3nt: TGTGCCAGCAGTAAAGGAAGGGGGGACAATGAGCAGTTCTTC; CDR3aa: CASSKGRGDNEQFF; abundance: NA; d_gene: NA; len: 14; v_gene: TRBV27; j_gene: TRBJ2-1
CDR3nt: TGTGCCACCAGCAGAGATCGGAGTTACGAGCAGTACTTC; CDR3aa: CATSRDRSYEQYF; abundance: NA; d_gene: NA; len: 13; v_gene: TRBV15; j_gene: TRBJ2-7
CDR3nt: TGTGCCAGCGGCCGGGACAATTCTGGGCCCCAGCATTTT; CDR3aa: CASGRDNSGPQHF; abundance: NA; d_gene: NA; len: 13; v_gene: TRBV27; j_gene: TRBJ1-5
CDR3nt: TGTGCCAGCAGTATGAGAGGACAGAACACTGAAGCTTTCTTT; CDR3aa: CASSMRGQNTEAFF; abundance: NA; d_gene: NA; len: 14; v_gene: TRBV2; j_gene: TRBJ1-1
CDR3nt: TGTGCCAGCAGTCCATCTAGCGGCGGACAAGAGACCCAGTACTTC; CDR3aa: CASSPSSGGQETQYF; abundance: NA; d_gene: TRBD2; len: 15; v_gene: TRBV28; j_gene: TRBJ2-5
CDR3nt: TGTGCCAGCAGTCCCGACACCCTCGAGGCCAACGTCCTGACTTTC; CDR3aa: CASSPDTLEANVLTF; abundance: NA; d_gene: NA; len: 15; v_gene: TRBV28; j_gene: TRBJ2-6
CDR3nt: TGTGCCAGCAGTTTGACGGACAGGCCGGTAGAGGAGCAGTACTTC; CDR3aa: CASSLTDRPVEEQYF; abundance: NA; d_gene: TRBD1; len: 15; v_gene: TRBV25-1; j_gene: TRBJ2-7
CDR3nt: TGTGCCAGCAGCCAGGGTAGCCAGGGCCTGGGGGACGAGCAGTACTTC; CDR3aa: CASSQGSQGLGDEQYF; abundance: few; d_gene: NA; len: 16; v_gene: TRBV4-2; j_gene: TRBJ2-7
CDR3nt: TGCGCCAGCAGCTTGACGATCGGACAAGAGACCCAGTACTTC; CDR3aa: CASSLTIGQETQYF; abundance: many; d_gene: NA; len: 14; v_gene: TRBV5-1; j_gene: TRBJ2-5
CDR3nt: TGTGCCAGCAGTGAAGGACAGGGGGGTCAGCCCCAGCATTTT; CDR3aa: CASSEGQGGQPQHF; abundance: NA; d_gene: TRBD1; len: 14; v_gene: TRBV6-1; j_gene: TRBJ1-5
CDR3nt: TGTGCCAGCAGCGTAAATACTGGAAACACCATATATTTT; CDR3aa: CASSVNTGNTIYF; abundance: NA; d_gene: NA; len: 13; v_gene: TRBV11-3; j_gene: TRBJ1-3
CDR3nt: TGTGCCATCAGTGGCAGAGGGGGTTTCACAGATACGCAGTATTTT; CDR3aa: CAISGRGGFTDTQYF; abundance: NA; d_gene: NA; len: 15; v_gene: TRBV10-3; j_gene: TRBJ2-3
CDR3nt: TGTGTCAGAAGGCGACTAGCGGGAGGGCCGCTCCATGAGCAGTTCTTC; CDR3aa: CVRRRLAGGPLHEQFF; abundance: NA; d_gene: NA; len: 16; v_gene: TRBV7-5; j_gene: TRBJ2-1
CDR3nt: TGTGCCAGCTCACCACGCGGGCGGGATAGGGATGAGCAGTTCTTC; CDR3aa: CASSPRGRDRDEQFF; abundance: NA; d_gene: NA; len: 15; v_gene: TRBV18; j_gene: TRBJ2-1
CDR3nt: TGCGCCAGCAGCATTACAGGGGACTCCTCTGGAAACACCATATATTTT; CDR3aa: CASSITGDSSGNTIYF; abundance: NA; d_gene: TRBD1; len: 16; v_gene: TRBV5-1; j_gene: TRBJ1-3
CDR3nt: TGTGCCAGCAGTGGATGGCGGAGGGATGGCTACACCTTC; CDR3aa: CASSGWRRDGYTF; abundance: NA; d_gene: NA; len: 13; v_gene: TRBV2; j_gene: TRBJ1-2
CDR3nt: TGCGCCAGCAGCCAGGCTAGCGGATCCTACAATGAGCAGTTCTTC; CDR3aa: CASSQASGSYNEQFF; abundance: few; d_gene: TRBD2; len: 15; v_gene: TRBV5-1; j_gene: TRBJ2-1
CDR3nt: TGCGCCAGCAGCCAAACTACAGGGGTAGGCGCGAACACCGGGGAGCTGTTTTTT; CDR3aa: CASSQTTGVGANTGELFF; abundance: once; d_gene: TRBD1; len: 18; v_gene: TRBV4-1; j_gene: TRBJ2-2
CDR3nt: TGTGCCAGCAGTCCACAGGGGGACAGGCAGAACACTGAAGCTTTCTTT; CDR3aa: CASSPQGDRQNTEAFF; abundance: NA; d_gene: TRBD1; len: 16; v_gene: TRBV28; j_gene: TRBJ1-1
CDR3nt: TGTGCCAGCACCCCCCAGTGGCGGGCCTACACAGATACGCAGTATTTT; CDR3aa: CASTPQWRAYTDTQYF; abundance: NA; d_gene: NA; len: 16; v_gene: TRBV28; j_gene: TRBJ2-3
CDR3nt: TGTGCCAGCAGTGCTCAGAGAGTTAACACCGGGGAGCTGTTTTTT; CDR3aa: CASSAQRVNTGELFF; abundance: few; d_gene: NA; len: 15; v_gene: TRBV2; j_gene: TRBJ2-2
CDR3nt: TGTGCCAGCAGCTCCGACCGTCCTTTCACAGATACGCAGTATTTT; CDR3aa: CASSSDRPFTDTQYF; abundance: many; d_gene: NA; len: 15; v_gene: TRBV11-2; j_gene: TRBJ2-3
CDR3nt: TGTGCCAGCAGCCAAGTAAGGAGCGGGAGGATCCACGAGCAGTACTTC; CDR3aa: CASSQVRSGRIHEQYF; abundance: NA; d_gene: TRBD2; len: 16; v_gene: TRBV4-2; j_gene: TRBJ2-7
CDR3nt: TGTGCCAGCAGCCACGACAGGGATAGCGGGGAGCTGTTTTTT; CDR3aa: CASSHDRDSGELFF; abundance: NA; d_gene: TRBD1; len: 14; v_gene: TRBV7-9; j_gene: TRBJ2-2
CDR3nt: TGTGCCACCAGGAGGGAGGCCCCCGGGGATACGCAGTATTTT; CDR3aa: CATRREAPGDTQYF; abundance: NA; d_gene: NA; len: 14; v_gene: TRBV27; j_gene: TRBJ2-3
CDR3nt: TGTGCCAGCAGCCAAGATCTGGGACAGGGGACTGAAGCTTTCTTT; CDR3aa: CASSQDLGQGTEAFF; abundance: NA; d_gene: TRBD1; len: 15; v_gene: TRBV14; j_gene: TRBJ1-1
CDR3nt: TGCAGCGCCTGGGACGGGAGCTCCTACGAGCAGTACTTC; CDR3aa: CSAWDGSSYEQYF; abundance: NA; d_gene: NA; len: 13; v_gene: TRBV29-1; j_gene: TRBJ2-7
CDR3nt: TGTGCCAGCAGCATCTGGACAGGGCCGATCGAGCAGTACTTC; CDR3aa: CASSIWTGPIEQYF; abundance: NA; d_gene: TRBD1; len: 14; v_gene: TRBV11-2; j_gene: TRBJ2-7
CDR3nt: TGTGCCAGCACGCCCCAGCGGACCTACGAGCAGTACTTC; CDR3aa: CASTPQRTYEQYF; abundance: NA; d_gene: NA; len: 13; v_gene: TRBV28; j_gene: TRBJ2-7
CDR3nt: TGCAGCGTTGAGGGGGGCCCTTCCTACGAGCAGTACTTC; CDR3aa: CSVEGGPSYEQYF; abundance: NA; d_gene: NA; len: 13; v_gene: TRBV29-1; j_gene: TRBJ2-7
CDR3nt: TGTGCCAGCAGTACCGGGACTAGCGGGGTGAGGGAGCAGTACTTC; CDR3aa: CASSTGTSGVREQYF; abundance: NA; d_gene: TRBD2; len: 15; v_gene: TRBV28; j_gene: TRBJ2-7
CDR3nt: TGTGCCAGCAGCTTAGTGCACAATGAGCAGTTCTTC; CDR3aa: CASSLVHNEQFF; abundance: NA; d_gene: NA; len: 12; v_gene: TRBV11-3; j_gene: TRBJ2-1
CDR3nt: TGCGCCAGCAGCCAGTCGCGGAGCGGGATCAACAATGAGCAGTTCTTC; CDR3aa: CASSQSRSGINNEQFF; abundance: few; d_gene: TRBD2; len: 16; v_gene: TRBV4-1; j_gene: TRBJ2-1
CDR3nt: TGCGCCAGCAGCTTTCAGGGAGGCCCTCAAGAGACCCAGTACTTC; CDR3aa: CASSFQGGPQETQYF; abundance: few; d_gene: NA; len: 15; v_gene: TRBV5-1; j_gene: TRBJ2-5
CDR3nt: TGTGCCAGCAGCGTCGGACTAGCGGGGGGCACAGATACGCAGTATTTT; CDR3aa: CASSVGLAGGTDTQYF; abundance: many; d_gene: TRBD2; len: 16; v_gene: TRBV9; j_gene: TRBJ2-3
CDR3nt: TGTGCCGGGGGACAGGGGGCTTCAACTAATGAAAAACTGTTTTTT; CDR3aa: CAGGQGASTNEKLFF; abundance: NA; d_gene: TRBD1; len: 15; v_gene: TRBV30; j_gene: TRBJ1-4
CDR3nt: TGTGCCAGCAGATCCGACTTGCGTGCAACTAATGAAAAACTGTTTTTT; CDR3aa: CASRSDLRATNEKLFF; abundance: NA; d_gene: NA; len: 16; v_gene: TRBV28; j_gene: TRBJ1-4
CDR3nt: TGTGCCAGCAGTAGTGGGACAGTCTACGAGCAGTACTTC; CDR3aa: CASSSGTVYEQYF; abundance: NA; d_gene: TRBD1; len: 13; v_gene: TRBV28; j_gene: TRBJ2-7